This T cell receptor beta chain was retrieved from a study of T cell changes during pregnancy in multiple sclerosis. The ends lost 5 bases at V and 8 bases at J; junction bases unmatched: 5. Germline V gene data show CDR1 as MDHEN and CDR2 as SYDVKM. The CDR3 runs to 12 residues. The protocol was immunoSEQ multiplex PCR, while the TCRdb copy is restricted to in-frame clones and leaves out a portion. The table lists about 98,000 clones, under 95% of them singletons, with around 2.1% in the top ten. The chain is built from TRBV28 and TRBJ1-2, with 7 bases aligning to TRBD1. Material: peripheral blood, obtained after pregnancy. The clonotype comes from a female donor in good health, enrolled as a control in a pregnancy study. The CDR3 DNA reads TGTGCCAGCAGTACACAGGGGCGGGGCTACACCTTC. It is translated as CASSTQGRGYTF.